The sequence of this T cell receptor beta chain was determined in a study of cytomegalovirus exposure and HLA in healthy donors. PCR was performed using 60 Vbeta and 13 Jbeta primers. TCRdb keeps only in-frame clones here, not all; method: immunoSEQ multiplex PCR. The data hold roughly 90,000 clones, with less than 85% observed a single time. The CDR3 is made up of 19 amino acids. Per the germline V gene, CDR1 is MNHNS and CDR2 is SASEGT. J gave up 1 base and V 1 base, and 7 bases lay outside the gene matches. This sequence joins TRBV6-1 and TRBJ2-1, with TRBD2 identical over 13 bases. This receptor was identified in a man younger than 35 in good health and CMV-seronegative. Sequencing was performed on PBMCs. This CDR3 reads CASSEVQRLAGGSYNEQFF. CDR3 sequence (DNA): TGTGCCAGCAGTGAAGTTCAGCGACTAGCGGGAGGATCCTACAATGAGCAGTTCTTC.